A single TCR beta chain is shown here with its context. CDR3 length: 15 amino acids. Germline-derived CDR1 and CDR2 are MNHNY and SVGAGI (reference sequence). Trimming removed 2 bases from V and 7 bases from J, with 15 bases in between. The data derive from a study of resident and recirculating memory T cells in vitiligo. Assay: immunoSEQ multiplex PCR; the TCRdb copy retains only in-frame clones and omits some. The sample gives tens of thousands of clones, 90% to 95% of which show up once; about 5% is in the top ten. The chain joins TRBV6-6 to TRBJ1-3, with D perhaps TRBD1 (6 bases). The receptor's source is a male donor with vitiligo. Sequences were obtained from blood. CDR3 sequence: CASSYLGQPRNTIYF. CDR3 DNA sequence: TGTGCCAGCAGTTACCTAGGACAGCCTCGGAACACCATATATTTT.